This TCR beta chain came from a study of CD8 T cells in ankylosing spondylitis. Whole-study results and caveats: Matched synovial fluid from ankylosing spondylitis patients was reported to be enriched for disease-linked clones. Previous work reported some of these motif variants in the synovial fluid and blood of reactive arthritis.

Per germline, CDR1 DFQATT and CDR2 SNEGSKA (reference sequence). V lost 3 bases to trimming and J lost 0 bases, with 12 bases between them. This CDR3 has 15 amino acids. This clonotype showed up just a few times. No antigen is known for it. Each CDR3 protein is one row after TCRdb ran MiXCR on the 5' RACE reads. The sample has about 160,000 distinct CDR3 sequences; approximately 16% are singletons. This TCR came from a male donor with ankylosing spondylitis or in good health (not recorded which). The sample taken for sequencing was blood, either unsorted or a sorted T cell fraction (not recorded which). The chain combines TRBV20-1 with TRBJ2-4; D possibly corresponds to TRBD2 (6 bases). This CDR3 reads CSASSAGIAKNIQYF. The CDR3 DNA sequence: TGCAGTGCTAGTTCCGCGGGAATAGCCAAAAACATTCAGTACTTC.